This T cell receptor (beta chain) was sequenced for a study of blood T cells in healthy people across ages. This CDR3 is built from 15 residues. Germline V CDR1 and CDR2: SNHLY, FYNNEI. The V gene end was trimmed by 2 bases and the J gene end by 5 bases; junction bases not matched to a gene: 7. Sample donors were healthy Caucasian individuals that came from Russia, aged roughly 6 to 95. Primed by a sample-barcoded 5' primer and a J-beta primer mix, a second PCR proceeded for 7 to 11 cycles. Each cDNA molecule carried a tag from a template-switch adaptor that contained 12 random nucleotides. TCRdb itself ran the 5' RACE reads through MiXCR, one entry per CDR3 protein. The sample shows approximately 1.5 million distinct CDR3 sequences, around 36% of them seen only once.

Input material: blood. The TCR sequence derives from a woman aged 25 to 45 in good health. The J gene is TRBJ2-7, the V gene TRBV2, with 9 bases matching TRBD1. The CDR3 DNA is TGTGCCAGCAGTGAACGGACAGGGGATTTGCACGAGCAGTACTTC. It encodes CASSERTGDLHEQYF. Complete variable domain (other parts from reference TRBV2 and TRBJ2-7): EPEVTQTPSHQVTQMGQEVILRCVPISNHLYFYWYRQILGQKVEFLVSFYNNEISEKSEIFDDQFSVERPDGSNFTLKIRSTKLEDSAMYFCASSERTGDLHEQYFGPGTRLTVT.